Detailed here is one TCR beta chain. What this receptor recognizes is not known. The input lacks base qualities; no much larger clone sits a single base away. This specimen belongs to a study of T cell changes during pregnancy in multiple sclerosis (dated by TCRdb to between 2019 and 2020). For the study in its entirety: Changes in the T cell repertoire over the course of pregnancy were examined in this study in women with multiple sclerosis.

The protocol used for the library was the immunoSEQ multiplex PCR assay. Entries here come from immuneACCESS through TCRdb and include only in-frame sequences with V and J called. Some clones fail to appear in such tables; in the studies checked, an unresolved V gene covers under half of the shortfall, and the cause of the remainder is unknown. Counted in this sample were approximately 90,000 clones; roughly 91% of them appeared once. More than 1.5% of the sample belongs to the ten largest clones. This sequence originates from a female donor in good health, enrolled as a control in a pregnancy study. The sample consisted of peripheral blood, taken after pregnancy.

The nucleotides read TGTGCCTGGAGATCGTCGGGCAGGGGGGTAGACGAGCAGTACTTC. The encoded protein is CAWRSSGRGVDEQYF. Rearrangement joined TRBV30 to TRBJ2-7; the D segment could be TRBD1, given 7 matching bases. CDR1 and CDR2 (GTSNPN, SVGIG) derive from the germline V gene (reference sequence). V drops 3 bases and J drops 5 bases, leaving 20 bases in between. From the cysteine through the phenylalanine, the CDR3 covers 15 amino acids. Kept here is only the CDR3 DNA, which spans 45 bases and is read in frame from base 1.